The rows below give T cell receptor beta chains drawn from one sample of a study of blood T cell repertoires in COVID-19. Sequencing was performed with immunoSEQ multiplex PCR; in TCRdb, only in-frame clones are kept and a portion is missing. Among under 200,000 clones listed, 86% were seen once. Sequenced: peripheral blood. These receptors were obtained from a woman of 80 years or more in a cohort sampled during active or convalescent COVID-19. The conserved cysteine and the conserved F or W are not part of the CDR3 here. Clone size is not always given. Where it is, it says once, few, many or a class for expanded clones.

TRBJ2-7,TRBV28,NA,ASSPGKGVSYEQY
TRBJ2-7,TRBV11-3,once,ASSLGTGGSYEQY
TRBJ1-4,TRBV3-1/TRBV3-2,NA,ASSQVTGLRIGEKLF
TRBJ2-5,TRBV5-1,NA,ASSSPSGTSGIKETQY
TRBJ1-2,TRBV19,NA,ASRTGQGASLFGYT
TRBJ2-3,TRBV9,NA,ASSVGTGGLADTQY
TRBJ1-5,TRBV30,NA,AWSPGGGNQPQH
TRBJ1-6,TRBV6-2/TRBV6-3,NA,ASSYWGRIVPLH
TRBJ1-1,TRBV28,NA,ATHIGGRVDTEAF
TRBJ2-5,TRBV10-3,NA,AISEAQGTETQY
TRBJ2-7,TRBV5-1,NA,ASSLDREGYEQY
TRBJ2-4,TRBV19,once,ASRGWGDIQY
TRBJ2-1,TRBV24-1,NA,ATSDWDYRAYNEQF
TRBJ1-3,TRBV5-4,NA,ASSWTGLTGNTIY
TRBJ1-1,TRBV10-3,few,AISEALTGEGAF